The clone carrying this TCR beta chain was picked up many times. The antigen is undetermined. The source of the sample is a study of T cells in Graves' hyperthyroidism and ophthalmopathy. Study-wide context: Peripheral blood was secured at the point of initial diagnosis, before any treatment. Study-wide points: The model predicted ophthalmopathy a median around six months before onset. In the blood, most expanded thyroid clonotypes above 0.001 appeared as well.

Germline V gives CDR1 DFQATT, CDR2 SNEGSKA (reference sequence). With 2 bases clipped from V and 3 bases from J, the junction kept 7 bases outside the gene matches. CDR3 length: 15 amino acids. The TCR beta CDR3 regions underwent amplification using RNA transcripts as the source. When the TCR CDR3 underwent first-round RT-PCR, the HTBI primer set was used. MiXCR, run by TCRdb on the multiplex PCR reads, gives a single entry per CDR3 protein. This sample has 600,000 or so distinct CDR3 sequences; roughly 14% occur once, and the top ten carry roughly an eighth. This sequence was found in a woman aged 50 to 60 with Graves' ophthalmopathy. V is TRBV20-1 and J is TRBJ2-1, with 7 bases lining up with TRBD2. Sequencing was carried out using blood. The CDR3 is CSARRASSGYNEQFF. The CDR3, as DNA: TGCAGTGCTAGAAGGGCGTCTAGCGGCTACAATGAGCAGTTCTTC.